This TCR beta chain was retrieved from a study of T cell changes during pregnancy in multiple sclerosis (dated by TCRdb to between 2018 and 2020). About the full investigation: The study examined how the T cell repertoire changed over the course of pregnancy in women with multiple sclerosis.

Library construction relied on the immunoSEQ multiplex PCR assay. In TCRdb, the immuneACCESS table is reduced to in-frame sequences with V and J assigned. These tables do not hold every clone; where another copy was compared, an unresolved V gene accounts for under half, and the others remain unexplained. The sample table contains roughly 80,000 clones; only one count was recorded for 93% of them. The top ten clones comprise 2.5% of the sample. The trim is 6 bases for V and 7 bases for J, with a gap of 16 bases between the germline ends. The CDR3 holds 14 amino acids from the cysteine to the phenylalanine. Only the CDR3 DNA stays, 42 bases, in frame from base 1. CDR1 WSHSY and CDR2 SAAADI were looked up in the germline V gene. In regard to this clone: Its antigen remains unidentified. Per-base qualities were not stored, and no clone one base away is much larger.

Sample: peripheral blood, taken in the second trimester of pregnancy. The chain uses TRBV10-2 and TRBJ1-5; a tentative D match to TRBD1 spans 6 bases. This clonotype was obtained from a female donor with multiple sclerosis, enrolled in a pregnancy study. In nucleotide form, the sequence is TGCGCCAGCAGGAGGGACCAGGGGACCCAGCCCCAGCATTTT. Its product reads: CASRRDQGTQPQHF.